The T cell receptor beta chain under discussion was sequenced for a study of identical twins. Broader study findings: Insertion counts were lower in abundant cord blood beta clonotypes, a trend that memory repertoires did not show.

Turning to this clonotype: Its matching antigen is unknown.

TCRdb re-called the 5' RACE reads through MiXCR, storing one row per CDR3 protein. The data show roughly 540,000 distinct CDR3 sequences, with under 25% seen just once and 0.8% to 1% held by the top ten. Trimming removed 3 bases from V and 6 bases from J, with 0 bases in between. The CDR3 runs 11 residues. CDR1 and CDR2 from the germline V gene are SEHNR and FQNEAQ (reference sequence). These records were also assigned to another study, of T cells expressing NK-cell markers.

The specimen was CD4+ T cells sorted from blood. This sequence was found in a woman aged 18 to 35 in good health. J is TRBJ1-6 and V is TRBV7-9; no clear D. The CDR3 bases are TGTGCCAGCAGCTTTAATTCACCCCTCCACTTT. Residues: CASSFNSPLHF.